The 13 T cell receptor beta chains given below trace back to one sample, sequenced in a study of blood T cells in healthy people across ages. A second PCR, run for roughly 7 to 11 cycles, used a sample-barcoded 5' primer plus a J-beta primer mix. TCRdb processed the 5' RACE reads anew with MiXCR; each CDR3 protein has one entry. This sample has 730,000 or so distinct CDR3 sequences, with around 43% found just once. Source material: blood. Source of these receptors: a man aged 80 or over in good health.

This clonotype was counted only a few times. The chain couples TRBV7-9 to TRBJ2-7; 11 bases are a match to TRBD1. This CDR3 comprises 15 residues. Unmatched junction bases numbered 4, after V lost 1 base and J lost 5 bases. The germline V gene has CDR1 SEHNR and CDR2 FQNEAQ (reference sequence). For the CDR3, the DNA is TGTGCCAGCAGCTTAGGGACAGGGGGCTTGGACGAGCAGTACTTC. Protein product: CASSLGTGGLDEQYF. Drawing the rest from reference TRBV7-9 and TRBJ2-7, the complete variable domain is DTGVSQNPRHKITKRGQNVTFRCDPISEHNRLYWYRQTLGQGPEFLTYFQNEAQLEKSRLLSDRFSAERPKGSFSTLEIQRTEQGDSAMYLCASSLGTGGLDEQYFGPGTRLTVT.

V and J are TRBV18 and TRBJ2-4; 13 nucleotides match TRBD2. With the DNA end fitting TRBJ2-7 better, the J assignment may be wrong. There are 15 residues in the CDR3. CDR1 is KGHSH and CDR2 is LQKENI in the germline V gene. The CDR3 DNA is TGTGCCAGCTCACCCCGGACTAGCGGGAGTCGCGAGCAGTACTTC. As protein: CASSPRTSGSREQYF.

With regard to this clonotype: Being one base from a much bigger clone, this may be a read error. The chain recombines TRBV29-1 with TRBJ2-7; D is unresolved. The V gene lost 4 bases and the J gene lost 6 bases, with 16 bases spanning the gap. The CDR3 is 13 amino acids. Germline lookup yields CDR1 SQVTM and CDR2 ANQGSEA. The CDR3: CSVGARSTCEQYF. The CDR3 bases are TGCAGCGTTGGGGCTAGATCCACCTGCGAGCAGTACTTC.

This clonotype was counted only a few times. This chain connects TRBV20-1 to TRBJ2-5; 11 bases agree with TRBD2. CDR1 and CDR2 from the germline V gene are DFQATT and SNEGSKA (reference sequence). The CDR3 runs 13 residues. V shed 6 bases, J shed 4 bases, and the junction held 4 bases outside the gene matches. In DNA, the CDR3 is TGCAGTGCCTTTAGCGGGGGGGGAGAGACCCAGTACTTC. It encodes CSAFSGGGETQYF.

This clonotype turned up a few times. The chain joins TRBV3-1 to TRBJ2-3; 8 positions match TRBD2. Germline CDR1 reads LGHDT; CDR2 reads YNNKEL (reference sequence). The CDR3 sequence is 17 residues long. The ends lost 5 bases at V and 5 bases at J; junction bases unmatched: 15. The CDR3 DNA sequence: TGTGCCAGCAGCTCCACCCCGGGGGGGAGAGGGGAAGATACGCAGTATTTT. It codes for CASSSTPGGRGEDTQYF.

This clonotype was detected only a few times. The chain has TRBV2 and TRBJ2-3, with D maybe TRBD2 (5 bases). The CDR3 totals 16 residues. V was shortened by 4 bases and J by 0 bases, with 14 bases between the two germline ends. CDR1 SNHLY and CDR2 FYNNEI come from the germline V gene. The CDR3 protein is CASSVSRAASTDTQYF. CDR3 in DNA: TGTGCCAGCAGTGTGTCGAGGGCCGCTAGCACAGATACGCAGTATTTT.

V gene TRBV14 combines with J gene TRBJ1-4; D is possibly TRBD1 (5 bases). V lost 2 bases and J lost 0, with 16 bases in between. Germline CDR1 and CDR2: SGHDN and FVKESK. CDR3 length equals 18 residues. This chain's CDR3 is CASSQYQGGVPTNEKLFF. The DNA of the CDR3 is TGTGCCAGCAGCCAATATCAAGGAGGGGTCCCAACTAATGAAAAACTGTTTTTT.

The chain combines TRBV19 with TRBJ1-5; D call uncertain. V was cut by 2 bases and J by 0 bases, with 8 bases left in between. CDR1 is LNHDA and CDR2 is SQIVND in the germline V gene (reference sequence). The CDR3 runs 15 residues. CDR3 sequence reads: CASSINGYSNQPQHF. The CDR3 DNA reads as TGTGCCAGTAGTATAAATGGGTATAGCAATCAGCCCCAGCATTTT.

The rearrangement uses TRBV4-3 and TRBJ1-1; D is unresolved. CDR1 LGHNA and CDR2 YSLEER come from the germline V gene. The CDR3 loop spans 14 amino acids. The V end was cut by 4 bases, the J end by 1 base, with 10 bases between. DNA for the CDR3: TGCGCCAGCAGCCCCGCACTGAGGAACACTGAAGCTTTCTTT. This translates into CASSPALRNTEAFF.

The genes are TRBV7-8 and TRBJ2-7, with unresolved D. Germline CDR1 SGHVS, CDR2 FQNEAQ. This CDR3 has 16 residues. The V end lost 6 bases, the J end lost 7 bases, and 25 bases lay between the germline ends. CDR3 sequence: CASSPWSESSYNEQYF. CDR3 bases: TGTGCCAGCAGTCCATGGTCAGAATCCTCCTACAATGAGCAGTACTTC.

This chain joins TRBV6-5 and TRBJ2-3; a possible D gene is TRBD2 (6 bases). This CDR3 is 14 amino acids long. V was clipped by 4 bases and J by 6 bases, with 14 bases between them. Germline V CDR1 and CDR2: MNHEY, SVGAGI. CDR3 DNA: TGTGCCAGCAGTTTTACCTATAGCGGTGATACGCAGTATTTT. Translated, it gives CASSFTYSGDTQYF.

The chain joins TRBV10-3 to TRBJ1-6; D is possibly TRBD1 (5 bases). The germline CDR1 and CDR2 sequences are ENHRY and SYGVKD. The CDR3 runs to 13 residues. The V end lost 6 bases, the J end lost 5 bases, and 8 bases lay between the germline ends. The CDR3 loop reads CAISRDDNSPLHF. The DNA for the CDR3 is TGTGCCATCAGCCGGGACGATAATTCACCCCTCCACTTT.

Comment on this clonotype: A much larger clone differs from this one at a single base, so this may be a read error. J is TRBJ2-5 and V is TRBV6-2 or TRBV6-3; D is undetermined. The CDR3 sequence is 16 residues long. Germline V CDR1 and CDR2: MNHEY, SVGEGT. The V and J ends lost 5 bases and 11 bases respectively, with 27 bases between them. CDR3 in DNA: TGTGCCAGCAGTCTCCGGAGCCTTATTCTTAACAATGAGCAGTACTTC. This gives the protein CASSLRSLILNNEQYF.